This is a list of T cell receptor beta chains from one sample in a study of OX40 agonist ivuxolimab in advanced cancers. Only in-frame clones appear in the TCRdb table, and some are missing; sequencing was by immunoSEQ multiplex PCR. Of tens of thousands of clones detected, approximately 91% appear once; the ten largest clones hold around 20%. The sequences come from CD4+ or CD8+ T cells sorted from blood, collected in a trial of the OX40 agonist ivuxolimab. The receptors come from an adult with an advanced solid tumor such as melanoma, head and neck, liver or kidney cancer. Each CDR3 is given with its conserved first and last residue. D genes are given only for firm matches. A clone size is listed for some rows: how often the clone was seen (once, few, many), or a class if it is expanded.

DNA: TGTGCCAGCAGCGAGAAGGGGGGTAAGAACACTGAAGCTTTCTTT
CDR3: CASSEKGGKNTEAFF
size: NA
J: TRBJ1-1
D: NA
V: TRBV7-9

DNA: TGTGCCAGCAGCCAAGGAAACACAGATACGCAGTATTTT
CDR3: CASSQGNTDTQYF
size: NA
J: TRBJ2-3
D: NA
V: TRBV27

DNA: TGCGCCAGCAGATCAGACAGGGGGCTTCGCTATGGCTACACCTTC
CDR3: CASRSDRGLRYGYTF
size: NA
J: TRBJ1-2
D: TRBD1
V: TRBV10-2

DNA: TGTGCCAGCACCCACCCGGGACAGAACTATGGCTACACCTTC
CDR3: CASTHPGQNYGYTF
size: NA
J: TRBJ1-2
D: TRBD1
V: TRBV5-6

DNA: TGTGCCAGCAGGGCCGGGACATCGAGCAATCAGCCCCAGCATTTT
CDR3: CASRAGTSSNQPQHF
size: NA
J: TRBJ1-5
D: NA
V: TRBV11-2

DNA: TGTGCCAGCAGCCACCCCACCCACGACAGGGGGCTCAATGAGCAGTTCTTC
CDR3: CASSHPTHDRGLNEQFF
size: NA
J: TRBJ2-1
D: TRBD1
V: TRBV7-9

DNA: TGCAGCGTTGAAGATCGGGACAGGGGGATTTATGGCTACACCTTC
CDR3: CSVEDRDRGIYGYTF
size: NA
J: TRBJ1-2
D: TRBD1
V: TRBV29-1

DNA: TGTGCCAGCAGCTCCGCGGGGAGGAGAGAGACCCAGTACTTC
CDR3: CASSSAGRRETQYF
size: NA
J: TRBJ2-5
D: NA
V: TRBV5-6

DNA: TGTGCCGTTCCCGACTCGACCCAAGAGACCCAGTACTTC
CDR3: CAVPDSTQETQYF
size: NA
J: TRBJ2-5
D: NA
V: TRBV2

DNA: TGTGCCAGCAGTTCCCCCGGGACAGGGGATTCACCCCTCCACTTT
CDR3: CASSSPGTGDSPLHF
size: NA
J: TRBJ1-6
D: TRBD1
V: TRBV28

DNA: TGTGCCAGCAGCCCCGTAGGCCTATCCTACAATGAGCAGTTCTTC
CDR3: CASSPVGLSYNEQFF
size: NA
J: TRBJ2-1
D: NA
V: TRBV9

DNA: TGTGCCTGGAGTGGGCACCCGAACACCGGGGAGCTGTTTTTT
CDR3: CAWSGHPNTGELFF
size: NA
J: TRBJ2-2
D: NA
V: TRBV30

DNA: TGTGCCAGCAGTTACTCAGACACAATGGAAGGCTACACCTTC
CDR3: CASSYSDTMEGYTF
size: NA
J: TRBJ1-2
D: NA
V: TRBV6-5

DNA: TGTGCCAGTAGTATAGAATCCGGGCTGCAGCCCCAGCATTTT
CDR3: CASSIESGLQPQHF
size: NA
J: TRBJ1-5
D: NA
V: TRBV19

DNA: TGTGCCAGCATGTTCGGGGGGGAGCCCACCGGGGAGCTGTTTTTT
CDR3: CASMFGGEPTGELFF
size: NA
J: TRBJ2-2
D: TRBD2
V: TRBV9

DNA: TGTGCCAGCAGCGTAGAAGCGGGACAGGGGGCGGATATTGGCTATGGCTACACCTTC
CDR3: CASSVEAGQGADIGYGYTF
size: NA
J: TRBJ1-2
D: TRBD1
V: TRBV9

DNA: TGCGCCAGCATCCCCGACGCGTGGGACAGGGCCAATGAGCAGTTCTTC
CDR3: CASIPDAWDRANEQFF
size: medium-sized
J: TRBJ2-1
D: TRBD1
V: TRBV5-1

DNA: TGCGCCAGCAGCCAAGATTTATCCCCAGCAACTCCGGTCACAGATACGCAGTATTTT
CDR3: CASSQDLSPATPVTDTQYF
size: NA
J: TRBJ2-3
D: NA
V: TRBV4-3

DNA: TGTGCCAGCTCGCGGGGACAGGGGGAAACTGAAGCTTTCTTT
CDR3: CASSRGQGETEAFF
size: NA
J: TRBJ1-1
D: TRBD1
V: TRBV18

DNA: TGTGCCAGCAGCCAAGACAGGGCCCAGCAGCCCCAGCATTTT
CDR3: CASSQDRAQQPQHF
size: NA
J: TRBJ1-5
D: TRBD1
V: TRBV5-5

DNA: TGTGCCACCAGCAGACAAGGACAGGTTAACTATGGCTACACCTTC
CDR3: CATSRQGQVNYGYTF
size: NA
J: TRBJ1-2
D: TRBD1
V: TRBV15

DNA: TGTGCCAGCAGTTACGGGACAGGGATGGGGGATGGCTACACCTTC
CDR3: CASSYGTGMGDGYTF
size: NA
J: TRBJ1-2
D: TRBD1
V: TRBV6-6

DNA: TGTGCCATCCGGCGGGACTATGGCTACACCTTC
CDR3: CAIRRDYGYTF
size: few
J: TRBJ1-2
D: NA
V: TRBV10-3

DNA: TGTGCCAGCAGCCAGGAAACAGGGGAAGGTGATTCACCCCTCCACTTT
CDR3: CASSQETGEGDSPLHF
size: NA
J: TRBJ1-6
D: TRBD1
V: TRBV5-4

DNA: TGCGCCAGCAGCGAAGGCCTTGACGGGACAGGGAATGAAAAACTGTTTTTT
CDR3: CASSEGLDGTGNEKLFF
size: once
J: TRBJ1-4
D: TRBD1
V: TRBV4-3

DNA: TGTGCCAGCAGTTACTCAGGGATCCAGCCCCAGCATTTT
CDR3: CASSYSGIQPQHF
size: few
J: TRBJ1-5
D: NA
V: TRBV6-6

DNA: TGTGCCAGCAGCCCGACAGGCTATAGCAATCAGCCCCAGCATTTT
CDR3: CASSPTGYSNQPQHF
size: few
J: TRBJ1-5
D: NA
V: TRBV9

DNA: TGCGCCAGCAGCCTAGGGGGGAACACTGAAGCTTTCTTT
CDR3: CASSLGGNTEAFF
size: NA
J: TRBJ1-1
D: NA
V: TRBV4-3

DNA: TGTGCCAGCAGTATAGGGTACTCACCCCTCCACTTT
CDR3: CASSIGYSPLHF
size: NA
J: TRBJ1-6
D: NA
V: TRBV28

DNA: TGTGCCAGCAGTTCTTATAGGACAGGGGAAGGGGAGACCCAGTACTTC
CDR3: CASSSYRTGEGETQYF
size: once
J: TRBJ2-5
D: TRBD1
V: TRBV28

DNA: TGCAGCGTTGTTGGTGTCAGCTCCTACGAGCAGTACTTC
CDR3: CSVVGVSSYEQYF
size: few
J: TRBJ2-7
D: NA
V: TRBV29-1

DNA: TGCAGCGTTGGTGACAGGGATTTCAGTGAAGAGACCCAGTACTTC
CDR3: CSVGDRDFSEETQYF
size: once
J: TRBJ2-5
D: TRBD1
V: TRBV29-1

DNA: TGTGCCAGCAGCCCGGGGGCCATGAACACTGAAGCTTTCTTT
CDR3: CASSPGAMNTEAFF
size: once
J: TRBJ1-1
D: NA
V: TRBV7-3

DNA: TGCGCCAGCAGCTTGGGACAGGGGCTGGAGACCCAGTACTTC
CDR3: CASSLGQGLETQYF
size: once
J: TRBJ2-5
D: TRBD1
V: TRBV5-1

DNA: TGTGCCAGTAGTCCGAGACAGGGCAATCAGCCCCAGCATTTT
CDR3: CASSPRQGNQPQHF
size: few
J: TRBJ1-5
D: NA
V: TRBV19

DNA: TGCGCCAGCAGTCAATTCTGTTCCCCTACAGGGTGGGCTAACTATGGCTACACCTTC
CDR3: CASSQFCSPTGWANYGYTF
size: NA
J: TRBJ1-2
D: NA
V: TRBV23-1

DNA: TGTGCCAGCAGCCCCGGGGGGGAACAGTTCTTC
CDR3: CASSPGGEQFF
size: NA
J: TRBJ2-1
D: TRBD2
V: TRBV9

DNA: TGTGCCAGCAGCCCCATCAGCGAGGGTAGAGGAGAGACCCAGTACTTC
CDR3: CASSPISEGRGETQYF
size: NA
J: TRBJ2-5
D: NA
V: TRBV7-2

DNA: TGTGCCAGCAGTCCCCCGGACAGGGGGCTCACAGATACGCAGTATTTT
CDR3: CASSPPDRGLTDTQYF
size: NA
J: TRBJ2-3
D: TRBD1
V: TRBV2

DNA: TGTGCCAGCAGCGTAGAAGCAGGGGGGATCCACGAGCAGTACTTC
CDR3: CASSVEAGGIHEQYF
size: NA
J: TRBJ2-7
D: NA
V: TRBV9

DNA: TGTGCCAGCAGTATGCAGGTTAGCAATCAGCCCCAGCATTTT
CDR3: CASSMQVSNQPQHF
size: NA
J: TRBJ1-5
D: NA
V: TRBV27

DNA: TGTGCCAGCAACCTAGGGAGCAATCAGCCCCAGCATTTT
CDR3: CASNLGSNQPQHF
size: NA
J: TRBJ1-5
D: NA
V: TRBV28

DNA: TGCGCCAGCAGCCAAGATTCGATCCGCTCTGGAAACACCATATATTTT
CDR3: CASSQDSIRSGNTIYF
size: NA
J: TRBJ1-3
D: NA
V: TRBV4-3

DNA: TGTGCCACCAGCAGAGATTTGGGGGGCGAGTTAACAGATACGCAGTATTTT
CDR3: CATSRDLGGELTDTQYF
size: NA
J: TRBJ2-3
D: NA
V: TRBV15

DNA: TGTGCCAGCAGCCAAGAATCGGGCCGCTCCTACGAGCAGTACTTC
CDR3: CASSQESGRSYEQYF
size: NA
J: TRBJ2-7
D: NA
V: TRBV14

DNA: TGCGCCAGCAGCCAAGTACGAGAAATACTAGCGGGGGGCCATCTAGCCAAAAACATTCAGTACTTC
CDR3: CASSQVREILAGGHLAKNIQYF
size: NA
J: TRBJ2-4
D: TRBD2
V: TRBV4-1

DNA: TGTGCCAGCAGCTTAGCGCCGGGACAATCCAGAAAACTGTTTTTT
CDR3: CASSLAPGQSRKLFF
size: NA
J: TRBJ1-4
D: NA
V: TRBV11-2

DNA: TGTGCCAGCAGTGAAGAGGTGCAGCCCGTCTATGGCTACACCTTC
CDR3: CASSEEVQPVYGYTF
size: NA
J: TRBJ1-2
D: NA
V: TRBV6-1

DNA: TGTGCCAGCATGCCTAGTGGACGGTACCAAGAGACCCAGTACTTC
CDR3: CASMPSGRYQETQYF
size: NA
J: TRBJ2-5
D: NA
V: TRBV2

DNA: TGTGCCAGCAGCCCTACCCCAGGGCTAGGTGGAAACACCATATATTTT
CDR3: CASSPTPGLGGNTIYF
size: NA
J: TRBJ1-3
D: NA
V: TRBV5-6

DNA: TGTGCCAGCAGCGTAAGTGGGGGAAGCACAGATACGCAGTATTTT
CDR3: CASSVSGGSTDTQYF
size: NA
J: TRBJ2-3
D: NA
V: TRBV9

DNA: TGTGCCAGCAGCTCTTCAGGGGAAGAGACCCAGTACTTC
CDR3: CASSSSGEETQYF
size: NA
J: TRBJ2-5
D: NA
V: TRBV5-4

DNA: TGTGCCAGCAGCTTAGCTTGGGATCTAAATTCACCCCTCCACTTT
CDR3: CASSLAWDLNSPLHF
size: many
J: TRBJ1-6
D: NA
V: TRBV7-2

DNA: TGTGCCACCAGCACCACATTCGGTTGGGACTATGGCTACACCTTC
CDR3: CATSTTFGWDYGYTF
size: NA
J: TRBJ1-2
D: NA
V: TRBV15

DNA: TGTGCCAGCAGCTGGGGGACAGGGTATACCGGGGAGCTGTTTTTT
CDR3: CASSWGTGYTGELFF
size: NA
J: TRBJ2-2
D: TRBD1
V: TRBV5-5

DNA: TGTGCCAGCAGCCCTCTGAGCGGGGGGCTCCCGACTCAAGAGACCCAGTACTTC
CDR3: CASSPLSGGLPTQETQYF
size: NA
J: TRBJ2-5
D: TRBD2
V: TRBV5-6

DNA: TGTGCCAGCAGCTCCTCTGGGAACACAGCGAACACCGGGGAGCTGTTTTTT
CDR3: CASSSSGNTANTGELFF
size: NA
J: TRBJ2-2
D: NA
V: TRBV7-3

DNA: TGTGCCGCACGGGGGCGGGGTAGCACAGATACGCAGTATTTT
CDR3: CAARGRGSTDTQYF
size: NA
J: TRBJ2-3
D: NA
V: TRBV6-6

DNA: TGTGCCAGCAGCCTACGAGGGGGGATCTATGGCTACACCTTC
CDR3: CASSLRGGIYGYTF
size: NA
J: TRBJ1-2
D: NA
V: TRBV27

DNA: TGTGCCAGTACCTGGACAGGGTCGAATGGCTACACCTTC
CDR3: CASTWTGSNGYTF
size: NA
J: TRBJ1-2
D: TRBD1
V: TRBV19